The 25 T cell receptor beta chains presented below share a single source sample, sequenced in a study of blood T cell repertoires in COVID-19. Sequencing was performed with immunoSEQ multiplex PCR; in TCRdb, only in-frame clones are kept and a portion is missing. The profile covers roughly 170,000 clones, with less than 90% appearing a single time and less than 25% taken by the ten largest. The material sequenced was peripheral blood. The receptor source for this set is a man aged 65 to 79 with active or convalescent COVID-19.

The chain carries TRBV28 and TRBJ1-4; 7 bases align to TRBD1. With 4 bases clipped from V and 5 bases from J, the junction kept 4 bases outside the gene matches. CDR1 and CDR2 (germline): MDHEN, SYDVKM. The CDR3 has 14 residues. As DNA, the CDR3 is TGTGCCAGCAGTTCAGGGGGGAGCAATGAAAAACTGTTTTTT. This codes for CASSSGGSNEKLFF.

In its sample, this clone was seen a few times. V is TRBV20-1 and J is TRBJ2-1; no firm D call. This CDR3 is built from 10 residues. Per the germline V gene, CDR1 is DFQATT and CDR2 is SNEGSKA (reference sequence). Trimming removed 3 bases from V and 14 bases from J, with 11 bases in between. The DNA for the CDR3 is TGCAGTGCTAGTTCCGGCGGCGAGTTCTTC. Amino acids: CSASSGGEFF.

The chain couples TRBV19 to TRBJ1-5; D is uncertain. The CDR3 covers 14 residues. Germline V gives CDR1 LNHDA, CDR2 SQIVND (reference sequence). The V end lost 9 bases, the J end lost 5 bases, and 17 bases lay between the germline ends. The CDR3 protein is CASQSTSRHQPQHF. The CDR3 nucleotides read TGTGCCAGCCAGTCCACTAGCCGCCATCAGCCCCAGCATTTT.

The gene calls are TRBV19 and TRBJ1-5; the match to TRBD1 covers 8 bases. The CDR3 spans 15 residues. V gave up 5 bases and J gave up 4 bases; unmatched junction bases: 7. Germline lookup yields CDR1 LNHDA and CDR2 SQIVND (reference sequence). The DNA of the CDR3 is TGTGCCAGTAGTCCACGGACAGGGTGGAATCAGCCCCAGCATTTT. Translating gives CASSPRTGWNQPQHF. Based on the CDR3 plus reference TRBV19 and TRBJ1-5, the full variable domain is DGGITQSPKYLFRKEGQNVTLSCEQNLNHDAMYWYRQDPGQGLRLIYYSQIVNDFQKGDIAEGYSVSREKKESFPLTVTSAQKNPTAFYLCASSPRTGWNQPQHFGDGTRLSIL.

The chain combines TRBV2 with TRBJ1-5; a weak D match, TRBD1 (5 bases). Germline V gene data show CDR1 as SNHLY and CDR2 as FYNNEI. The CDR3 has 14 residues. With 4 bases removed from V and 4 bases from J, the gap between germline ends came to 11 bases. CDR3 region: CASSGTKGNQPQHF. As DNA, the CDR3 is TGTGCCAGCAGTGGGACAAAAGGTAATCAGCCCCAGCATTTT.

This sequence joins TRBV12-3 or TRBV12-4 and TRBJ1-6; D gene unclear. V was trimmed by 6 bases and J by 7 bases, leaving 7 bases between them. The CDR3 has 12 amino acids. The CDR3 is CASSRLNSPLHF. Written as DNA, the CDR3 is TGTGCCAGCAGCAGATTGAATTCACCCCTCCACTTT.

The genes are TRBV11-2 and TRBJ1-3, with TRBD1 identical over 9 bases. Germline V CDR1 and CDR2: SGHAT, FQNNGV. This CDR3 spans 14 amino acids. V shed 5 bases and J 6 bases; nucleotides not matched to a gene: 5. The CDR3 region has the DNA TGTGCCAGCAGCCGACAGGGGGTAGTAAACACCATATATTTT. Translating it yields CASSRQGVVNTIYF.

V usage is TRBV4-3 and J usage is TRBJ1-4, with 10 bases that match TRBD1. V gave up 4 bases and J gave up 6 bases; unmatched junction bases: 5. The CDR3 consists of 15 residues. The germline V gene has CDR1 LGHNA and CDR2 YSLEER. The chain's CDR3 is CASSRAGTGDEKLFF. CDR3 DNA: TGCGCCAGCAGCCGGGCCGGGACAGGGGATGAAAAACTGTTTTTT.

The chain is built from TRBV11-2 and TRBJ2-6; tentatively, D is TRBD2 (7 bases). Trimming shortened V by 5 bases and J by 2 bases, and 13 bases separated the two germline ends. The CDR3 covers 16 residues. Germline values: CDR1 SGHAT, CDR2 FQNNGV. The CDR3 sequence is CASSTGGGAGANVLTF. The CDR3 DNA sequence: TGTGCCAGCAGCACGGGGGGCGGGGCTGGGGCCAACGTCCTGACTTTC.

The rearrangement uses TRBV6-5 and TRBJ1-6; D unresolved. Germline CDR1 and CDR2: MNHEY and SVGAGI. The V end was cut by 6 bases, the J end by 7 bases, with 16 bases between. The CDR3 loop spans 15 amino acids. CDR3 amino acids: CASSPSGPRNSPLHF. CDR3 DNA: TGTGCCAGCAGCCCGTCTGGCCCCCGAAATTCACCCCTCCACTTT.

This clone was counted only a few times. The chain carries TRBV7-9 and TRBJ2-7; perhaps TRBD2 as D (5 bases). V dropped 5 bases and J dropped 1 base, with 15 bases sitting between them. Germline V gene data show CDR1 as SEHNR and CDR2 as FQNEAQ (reference sequence). The CDR3 totals 15 residues. CDR3: CASSPAGKASYEQYF. CDR3 in DNA: TGTGCCAGCAGCCCCGCCGGGAAAGCGTCCTACGAGCAGTACTTC.

The chain combines TRBV13 with TRBJ2-7, with D possibly TRBD1 on 6 matching bases. There are 16 residues in the CDR3. Per germline, CDR1 PRHDT and CDR2 FYEKMQ (reference sequence). The V and J ends lost 5 bases and 9 bases respectively, with 26 bases between them. DNA of the CDR3: TGTGCCAGCAGCGAAAGGGGAACAGGGCTTACGAGTCGGCAGTACTTC. Protein product: CASSERGTGLTSRQYF.

The chain joins TRBV5-1 to TRBJ2-1, with 9 bases identical to TRBD1. There are 16 residues in the CDR3. Germline trimming cut 4 bases from V and 4 bases from J; bases unmatched to any gene: 9. Germline loops: CDR1 SGHRS, CDR2 YFSETQ. CDR3 region: CASSTHGTGPYNEQFF. The DNA for the CDR3 is TGCGCCAGCAGCACCCATGGGACAGGGCCTTACAATGAGCAGTTCTTC. The full variable domain, completed using reference TRBV5-1 and TRBJ2-1, is KAGVTQTPRYLIKTRGQQVTLSCSPISGHRSVSWYQQTPGQGLQFLFEYFSETQRNKGNFPGRFSGRQFSNSRSEMNVSTLELGDSALYLCASSTHGTGPYNEQFFGPGTRLTVL.

This chain links TRBV2 with TRBJ1-1; TRBD1 is a possible D gene (5 bases). Germline lookup yields CDR1 SNHLY and CDR2 FYNNEI. The CDR3 runs 14 residues. V shed 7 bases and J shed 4 bases, with 16 bases lying between them. The CDR3, as DNA: TGTGCCAGCAACGGGAGGGGCTCCACCACTGAAGCTTTCTTT. Protein sequence: CASNGRGSTTEAFF.

This chain connects TRBV4-1 to TRBJ1-4, with D perhaps matching TRBD1 (5 bases). V was trimmed by 0 bases and J by 0 bases, leaving 8 bases between them. From germline, CDR1 is MGHRA and CDR2 YSYEKL. The length of the CDR3 is 16 residues. The CDR3 spells CASSQDRGATNEKLFF. CDR3 bases: TGCGCCAGCAGCCAAGATCGGGGGGCAACTAATGAAAAACTGTTTTTT.

This rearrangement joins TRBV12-3 or TRBV12-4 to TRBJ1-5; a weak D match, TRBD1 (5 bases). The CDR3 covers 9 residues. Trimming stripped 11 bases from V and 14 bases from J, with 13 bases between. CDR3 DNA: TGTGCCCTGGGGGGACGCGAGCATTTT. Amino acid sequence: CALGGREHF.

A note on this clone: In the same sample, other DNA sequences code for this CDR3. The chain has TRBV20-1 and TRBJ2-7; D is possibly TRBD1 (5 bases). The CDR3 spans 11 residues. V was shortened by 1 base and J by 6 bases, with 7 bases between the two germline ends. Germline CDR1 and CDR2: DFQATT and SNEGSKA (reference sequence). The CDR3 bases are TGCAGTGCTAGAGGGGGCGGCGAGCAGTACTTC. This codes for CSARGGGEQYF.

The gene calls are TRBV19 and TRBJ2-7; perhaps TRBD1 as D (6 bases). CDR1 and CDR2 from the germline V gene are LNHDA and SQIVND (reference sequence). The CDR3 is made up of 15 amino acids. Trimming left V 5 bases short and J 7 bases short, with 21 bases between. The CDR3 coding sequence is TGTGCCAGTAGTGGCCCCGACCCAGGGGCGAGAGAGCAGTACTTC. Translated: CASSGPDPGAREQYF.

Notes on this clone: The same CDR3 also results from other DNA sequences found in this sample. The gene calls are TRBV11-3 and TRBJ2-2, with TRBD1 matching 7 bases. The CDR3 extends over 15 amino acids. In germline, CDR1 is SGHNT, CDR2 YENEEA. Trimming cost V 1 base and J 3 bases; bases outside gene matches: 2. The CDR3 coding sequence is TGTGCCAGCAGCTTAGGCCAGGGGGACACCGGGGAGCTGTTTTTT. Translating gives CASSLGQGDTGELFF.

The V and J genes are TRBV7-9 and TRBJ1-2; D may be TRBD1 (6 bases). Between the trimmed V and J ends, which lost 6 bases and 8 bases, there was a span of 16 bases. CDR1 is SEHNR, CDR2 FQNEAQ, per germline (reference sequence). The CDR3 has 13 amino acids. The CDR3 nucleotides are TGTGCCAGCAGTTACCCCCAGGGGAACGGCTACACCTTC. It is translated as CASSYPQGNGYTF.

The chain uses TRBV6-6 and TRBJ2-7; D gene uncertain. The CDR3 covers 15 residues. The ends were cut back, 0 bases at V and 2 bases at J, with 11 bases in the middle. Germline V gene lookup returns CDR1 MNHNY and CDR2 SVGAGI (reference sequence). CDR3 sequence (DNA): TGTGCCAGCAGTTACTCGAGACTTACCGCCTACGAGCAGTACTTC. Translated, it gives CASSYSRLTAYEQYF.

The count of this clone is one. The chain has TRBV6-2 or TRBV6-3 and TRBJ1-6; TRBD1 aligns across 8 bases. V trimming: 2 bases; J trimming: 6 bases; junction bases outside the gene matches: 6. Germline CDR1 reads MNHEY; CDR2 reads SVGEGT. The CDR3 loop spans 16 amino acids. CDR3 sequence: CASSYHGQGINSPLHF. The CDR3 nucleotides are TGTGCCAGCAGTTACCACGGACAGGGAATTAATTCACCCCTCCACTTT.

The chain couples TRBV28 to TRBJ2-7, with D possibly TRBD1 on 6 matching bases. The CDR3 runs 14 residues. Germline CDR1 is MDHEN and CDR2 is SYDVKM. V was trimmed by 2 bases and J by 6 bases, leaving 14 bases between them. CDR3: CASSLRQAPSEQYF. The CDR3 nucleotides read TGTGCCAGCAGTTTAAGACAGGCGCCGTCCGAGCAGTACTTC.

J is TRBJ1-4 and V is TRBV27, with a weak D call TRBD1 (6 bases). The CDR3 sequence is 16 residues long. Trimming pared 7 bases from V and 3 bases from J, leaving 18 bases between. Per germline, CDR1 MNHEY and CDR2 SMNVEV (reference sequence). The CDR3 bases are TGTGCCAGCATCCGGACAGCCAGGGCACCTAATGAAAAACTGTTTTTT. Translating gives CASIRTARAPNEKLFF.

V is TRBV5-1 and J is TRBJ1-4; a weak D match, TRBD1 (6 bases). V dropped 0 bases and J dropped 5 bases, with 14 bases sitting between them. From germline, CDR1 is SGHRS and CDR2 YFSETQ. The CDR3 extends over 16 amino acids. The CDR3: CASSLDPQGSNEKLFF. CDR3 DNA: TGCGCCAGCAGCTTGGACCCCCAGGGGTCAAATGAAAAACTGTTTTTT. The complete variable domain, with remaining parts taken from reference TRBV5-1 and TRBJ1-4, reads KAGVTQTPRYLIKTRGQQVTLSCSPISGHRSVSWYQQTPGQGLQFLFEYFSETQRNKGNFPGRFSGRQFSNSRSEMNVSTLELGDSALYLCASSLDPQGSNEKLFFGSGTQLSVL.